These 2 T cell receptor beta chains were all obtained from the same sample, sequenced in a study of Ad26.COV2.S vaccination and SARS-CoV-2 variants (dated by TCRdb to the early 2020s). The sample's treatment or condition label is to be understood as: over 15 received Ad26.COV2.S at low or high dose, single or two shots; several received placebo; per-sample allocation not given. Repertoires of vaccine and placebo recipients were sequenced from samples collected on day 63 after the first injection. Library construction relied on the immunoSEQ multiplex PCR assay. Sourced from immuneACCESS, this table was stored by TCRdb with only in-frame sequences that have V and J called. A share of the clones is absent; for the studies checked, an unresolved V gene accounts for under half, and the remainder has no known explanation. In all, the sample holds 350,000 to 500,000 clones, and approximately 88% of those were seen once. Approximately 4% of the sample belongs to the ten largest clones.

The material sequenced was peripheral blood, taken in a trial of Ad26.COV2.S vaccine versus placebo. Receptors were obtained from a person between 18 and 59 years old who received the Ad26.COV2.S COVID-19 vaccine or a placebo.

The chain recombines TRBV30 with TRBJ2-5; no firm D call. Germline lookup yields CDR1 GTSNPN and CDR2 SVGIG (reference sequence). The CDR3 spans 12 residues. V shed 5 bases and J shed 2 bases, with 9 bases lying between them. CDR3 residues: CAWRPLQETQYF. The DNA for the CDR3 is TGTGCCTGGCGGCCACTACAAGAGACCCAGTACTTC.

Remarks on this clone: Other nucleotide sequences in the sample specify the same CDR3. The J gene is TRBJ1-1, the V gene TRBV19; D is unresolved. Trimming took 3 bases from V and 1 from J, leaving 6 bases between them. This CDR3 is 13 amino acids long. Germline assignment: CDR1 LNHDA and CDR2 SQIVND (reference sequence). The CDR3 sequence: CASSIGRNTEAFF. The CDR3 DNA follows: TGTGCCAGTAGTATCGGACGGAACACTGAAGCTTTCTTT.